This T cell receptor (beta chain) is drawn from a study of PD-1 blockade in classical Hodgkin lymphoma. Whole-study findings and limits: The repertoire differences lack a defined cause, possibly disease activity or prior therapy. Newly diagnosed patients reportedly trailed healthy donors in baseline TCR diversity.

Time point reported: newly diagnosed, previously untreated cHL patient sample. From thawed PBMCs, magnetic negative selection was used to isolate the CD8+ T cells. The authors used newly diagnosed, untreated classical Hodgkin lymphoma PBMCs as comparison. Looked up from germline, CDR1 is SGHVS and CDR2 is FNYEAQ. V was shortened by 5 bases and J by 3 bases, with 19 bases between the two germline ends. The CDR3 has 16 residues. With respect to this clone: Its antigen is unidentified.

Sequenced by immunoSEQ multiplex PCR; TCRdb stores in-frame clones only, minus some. The sample holds about 9,500 clones, over 75% seen once. The receptor was isolated from a human donor with classical Hodgkin lymphoma. This sequence joins TRBV7-6 and TRBJ1-1; D call uncertain. Sequenced input: CD8+ T cells from blood. CDR3 sequence: CASSPFALGGDTEAFF. The CDR3 nucleotides are TGTGCCAGCAGCCCCTTTGCTCTTGGCGGGGACACTGAAGCTTTCTTT.